These T cell receptor beta chains were read from a single sample in a study of cytomegalovirus exposure and HLA in healthy donors. TCRdb's table, derived via immunoSEQ multiplex PCR, lists solely in-frame clones and lacks some. The table shows about 190,000 clones, with roughly 81% occurring only once. The specimen sequenced was PBMCs. The origin of the receptors is a woman in her 30s in good health and CMV-seropositive. Both conserved end residues are trimmed from each CDR3. Each record gives: V gene, D gene, J gene, CDR3 protein. The D gene is left open where the match is weak.

V gene: TRBV28
D gene: .
J gene: TRBJ2-1
CDR3 protein: ASSRLGLVNEQF

V gene: TRBV7-9
D gene: TRBD1
J gene: TRBJ2-7
CDR3 protein: ASSPGAGTGDSYEQY

V gene: TRBV11-3
D gene: TRBD2
J gene: TRBJ2-1
CDR3 protein: ASSLFAGLDNEQF

V gene: TRBV18
D gene: TRBD1
J gene: TRBJ2-7
CDR3 protein: ASSPETGVGDEQY

V gene: TRBV7-9
D gene: TRBD1
J gene: TRBJ2-3
CDR3 protein: ASRGDRGPDTQY

V gene: TRBV13
D gene: TRBD2
J gene: TRBJ2-1
CDR3 protein: ASSKGTSGHNEQF

V gene: TRBV27
D gene: TRBD2
J gene: TRBJ2-7
CDR3 protein: ASSLGLADQYEQY

V gene: TRBV4-1
D gene: .
J gene: TRBJ2-7
CDR3 protein: ASSPGEGEYEQY

V gene: TRBV27
D gene: TRBD2
J gene: TRBJ2-7
CDR3 protein: ASSPTSGSSYEQY

V gene: TRBV6-5
D gene: .
J gene: TRBJ2-1
CDR3 protein: ASSYVGPRNNEQF

V gene: TRBV5-5
D gene: .
J gene: TRBJ2-7
CDR3 protein: ASSLAPAPTYEQY

V gene: TRBV5-1
D gene: .
J gene: TRBJ1-1
CDR3 protein: ASSLAGWGDTEAF